The 29 T cell receptor beta chains listed next were all sequenced from one sample in a study of blood T cell repertoires in COVID-19 (TCRdb year 2020). The method behind the library was the immunoSEQ multiplex PCR assay. This is the immuneACCESS table as TCRdb keeps it, with only in-frame sequences that have V and J called. A part of the clones is gone; compared with another copy, unresolved V genes explain less than half, and the rest is unexplained. The sample table shows hundreds of thousands of clones, and 86% are seen once. The ten most abundant clones make up roughly 7.2% of the sample. Source material: peripheral blood. The receptors derive from a woman aged 55-69 years with COVID-19, enrolled during active disease.

V and J are TRBV7-3 and TRBJ1-1; D may be TRBD1 (5 bases). With 1 base removed from V and 0 bases from J, the gap between germline ends came to 18 bases. Germline CDR1 is SGHTA and CDR2 is FQGTGA. This CDR3 has 18 amino acids. The CDR3 nucleotides read TGTGCCAGCAGCTTAATCGCTGGGGCTGCGGACCTGAACACTGAAGCTTTCTTT. Its protein product is CASSLIAGAADLNTEAFF.

The rearrangement links TRBV12-3 or TRBV12-4 to TRBJ2-7; D perhaps matches TRBD2 (6 bases). This CDR3 spans 12 amino acids. Trimming removed 7 bases from V and 4 bases from J, with 11 bases in between. The CDR3 DNA follows: TGTGCCAGCAAGGCAGGGAGGTACGAGCAGTACTTC. Translating gives CASKAGRYEQYF.

This chain joins TRBV6-6 and TRBJ1-4, with D possibly TRBD1 on 6 matching bases. Per the germline V gene, CDR1 is MNHNY and CDR2 is SVGAGI (reference sequence). Trimming took off 9 bases at V and 3 bases at J, with 14 bases between the two ends. The CDR3 has 14 residues. DNA for the CDR3: TGTGCCAGTCAAGGGGACACGGCTAATGAAAAACTGTTTTTT. Its translation is CASQGDTANEKLFF.

This clone was detected a few times. This sequence joins TRBV7-9 and TRBJ1-4; 9 bases are shared with TRBD1. J lost 4 bases, V lost 5 bases, and 14 bases had no gene match. CDR1 is SEHNR and CDR2 is FQNEAQ in the germline V gene (reference sequence). The CDR3 loop spans 18 amino acids. In DNA form, the CDR3 reads TGTGCCAGCAGCGCGCGGACAGGGGTCGGATTGGTTAATGAAAAACTGTTTTTT. Protein product: CASSARTGVGLVNEKLFF.

The genes are TRBV12-3 or TRBV12-4 and TRBJ2-2, with D perhaps TRBD2 (7 bases). V shed 10 bases and J shed 4 bases, with 13 bases lying between them. CDR3 length: 13 residues. CDR3 protein: CAKTGGPTGELFF. DNA of the CDR3: TGTGCCAAGACGGGGGGCCCCACCGGGGAGCTGTTTTTT.

The chain joins TRBV2 to TRBJ2-3; D is possibly TRBD2 (5 bases). The CDR3 is 14 amino acids. Trimming shortened V by 4 bases and J by 0 bases, and 8 bases separated the two germline ends. From germline, CDR1 is SNHLY and CDR2 FYNNEI. The chain's CDR3 is CASSAEASTDTQYF. DNA for the CDR3: TGTGCCAGCAGTGCGGAGGCCAGCACAGATACGCAGTATTTT.

There are a few counts of this clone. This chain uses TRBV3-1 (or the pseudogene TRBV3-2) with TRBJ1-5, with TRBD1 matching 7 bases. Germline V gene sequence: CDR1 LGHDT, CDR2 YNNKEL (reference sequence). J was trimmed by 5 bases and V by 2 bases; bases with no gene match: 12. The CDR3 contains 17 residues. For the CDR3, the DNA is TGTGCCAGCAGCCAATGGCCTCAGGGGGTGTCGGATCAGCCCCAGCATTTT. This codes for CASSQWPQGVSDQPQHF.

The chain joins TRBV24-1 to TRBJ1-1, with 9 nucleotides matching TRBD1. After removal of 9 bases from V and 5 bases from J, the junction contained 9 bases not matched to a gene. The CDR3 length is 14 residues. In germline, CDR1 is KGHDR, CDR2 SFDVKD. In nucleotides, the CDR3 is TGTGCCACCGCAAAGCCGGGACAGGGAACTGAAGCTTTCTTT. This sequence encodes CATAKPGQGTEAFF.

The V and J genes are TRBV5-1 and TRBJ1-2; no clear D. V gave up 0 bases and J gave up 0 bases, with 9 bases separating them. Germline-derived CDR1 and CDR2 are SGHRS and YFSETQ. The CDR3 is 15 amino acids. CDR3 nucleotides: TGCGCCAGCAGCTTGGTAGCCGGAGCTAACTATGGCTACACCTTC. Translated: CASSLVAGANYGYTF.

V usage is TRBV6-1 and J usage is TRBJ2-7; D is undetermined. The germline gives CDR1 MNHNS, CDR2 SASEGT. The V end lost 2 bases, the J end lost 0 bases, and 8 bases lay between the germline ends. The CDR3 totals 14 residues. In nucleotides, the CDR3 is TGTGCCAGCAGTGAAAGCCCTAGCTCCTACGAGCAGTACTTC. Translating it yields CASSESPSSYEQYF.

The V and J genes are TRBV4-1 and TRBJ1-2; the match to TRBD1 covers 7 bases. The CDR3 sequence is 14 residues long. V lost 5 bases and J lost 6; bases outside the gene matches: 9. Germline V gene data show CDR1 as MGHRA and CDR2 as YSYEKL. The CDR3 reads CASSAPGQPDGYTF. DNA of the CDR3: TGCGCCAGCAGCGCCCCGGGACAGCCAGATGGCTACACCTTC.

The CDR3 region is CASSRFTGTSGYTDTQYF. Here the CDR3 DNA reads TGTGCCAGCAGTCGATTCACCGGGACTAGCGGCTACACAGATACGCAGTATTTT. This chain uses TRBV3-1 (or the pseudogene TRBV3-2) with TRBJ2-3; TRBD2 matches at 11 bases. The CDR3 consists of 18 residues. Unmatched junction bases numbered 13, after V lost 6 bases and J lost 2 bases. Germline-derived CDR1 and CDR2 are LGHDT and YNNKEL (reference sequence).

The chain combines TRBV12-3 or TRBV12-4 with TRBJ2-3; no definite D call. With 7 bases removed from V and 2 bases from J, the gap between germline ends came to 10 bases. This CDR3 has 13 residues. The CDR3 here is CASNRQATDTQYF. The CDR3 DNA sequence: TGTGCCAGCAACAGACAAGCCACAGATACGCAGTATTTT.

This clone was counted a single time. The chain employs TRBV27 and TRBJ2-7; TRBD2 is a possible D gene (5 bases). The germline V and J ends were trimmed by 5 bases and 3 bases, with 14 bases remaining between them. The V gene's germline CDR1 is MNHEY and CDR2 SMNVEV (reference sequence). The CDR3 length is 14 residues. The CDR3 sequence: CASSSGWGLYEQYF. The CDR3, as DNA: TGTGCCAGCAGTAGCGGTTGGGGTCTCTACGAGCAGTACTTC.

The V call is TRBV6-1, the J call TRBJ2-5; tentatively, D is TRBD2 (6 bases). The CDR3 length is 15 residues. Per the germline V gene, CDR1 is MNHNS and CDR2 is SASEGT. V was clipped by 1 base and J by 9 bases, with 18 bases between them. The CDR3 sequence: CASSEGGDGLWAQYF. DNA for the CDR3: TGTGCCAGCAGTGAAGGGGGGGACGGCCTGTGGGCCCAGTACTTC.

The chain is built from TRBV18 and TRBJ1-1; 8 nucleotides agree with TRBD1. The germline gives CDR1 KGHSH, CDR2 LQKENI. Trimming cost V 5 bases and J 4 bases; bases outside gene matches: 3. This CDR3 is 13 amino acids long. The CDR3 bases are TGTGCCAGCTCATGGACAGGGCCCACTGAAGCTTTCTTT. This sequence encodes CASSWTGPTEAFF.

The chain combines TRBV6-4 with TRBJ1-2; a weak D match, TRBD1 (6 bases). Trimming took off 7 bases at V and 3 bases at J, with 15 bases between the two ends. The CDR3 has 14 residues. The germline V gene encodes CDR1 MRHNA and CDR2 SNTAGT. The CDR3 coding sequence is TGTGCCAGCACCTACAGGGTGATCGACTATGGCTACACCTTC. Its protein product is CASTYRVIDYGYTF.

This clone appeared a single time. V gene TRBV14 combines with J gene TRBJ2-7, with D perhaps matching TRBD1 (6 bases). The CDR3 is 15 amino acids. The V end was cut by 4 bases, the J end by 4 bases, with 17 bases between. Germline lookup yields CDR1 SGHDN and CDR2 FVKESK. CDR3 loop: CASSPLSDSVYEQYF. The CDR3 coding sequence is TGTGCCAGCAGCCCCTTGTCGGACAGTGTTTACGAGCAGTACTTC. The variable domain in full, with the rest retrieved from reference TRBV14 and TRBJ2-7, is EAGVTQFPSHSVIEKGQTVTLRCDPISGHDNLYWYRRVMGKEIKFLLHFVKESKQDESGMPNNRFLAERTGGTYSTLKVQPAELEDSGVYFCASSPLSDSVYEQYFGPGTRLTVT.

The chain's CDR3 is CASSPTGNYGYTF. The CDR3 DNA follows: TGTGCCAGCAGTCCCACAGGAAACTATGGCTACACCTTC. This rearrangement joins TRBV6-2 or TRBV6-3 to TRBJ1-2, with a possible D match to TRBD1 (5 bases). The germline V gene encodes CDR1 MNHEY and CDR2 SVGEGT. CDR3 size: 13 residues. The ends were cut back, 5 bases at V and 2 bases at J, with 9 bases in the middle.

V usage is TRBV3-1 (or the pseudogene TRBV3-2) and J usage is TRBJ1-2; D may be TRBD1 (5 bases). The ends were cut back, 1 base at V and 6 bases at J, with 6 bases in the middle. CDR3 length: 12 residues. The germline V gene encodes CDR1 LGHDT and CDR2 YNNKEL (reference sequence). The CDR3: CASSQVGDGYTF. CDR3 nucleotide sequence: TGTGCCAGCAGCCAAGTAGGGGATGGCTACACCTTC.

The chain has TRBV13 and TRBJ1-2; D gene unclear. This CDR3 is 16 amino acids long. Germline CDR1 reads PRHDT; CDR2 reads FYEKMQ (reference sequence). Trimming took off 0 bases at V and 2 bases at J, with 13 bases between the two ends. DNA for the CDR3: TGTGCCAGCAGCTTAGGCCGCGGGTCGGGGAACTATGGCTACACCTTC. Translating it yields CASSLGRGSGNYGYTF.

The chain joins TRBV9 to TRBJ2-2; TRBD2 agrees at 9 bases. This CDR3 has 16 residues. The germline V gene has CDR1 SGDLS and CDR2 YYNGEE. V shed 4 bases and J 5 bases; nucleotides not matched to a gene: 9. CDR3 nucleotides: TGTGCCAGCAGCCCCCCTGCGGGGGGGCAAACCGGGGAGCTGTTTTTT. Protein product: CASSPPAGGQTGELFF.

A single count supports this clone. The CDR3, as DNA: TGCGCCAGCAGCCGTGACAGCTCGGGTGATCAGCCCCAGCATTTT. Translated, it gives CASSRDSSGDQPQHF. The V and J genes are TRBV4-1 and TRBJ1-5, with D maybe TRBD1 (5 bases). Germline CDR1 reads MGHRA; CDR2 reads YSYEKL. V lost 4 bases to trimming and J lost 5 bases, with 15 bases between them. This CDR3 contains 15 residues.

This clone was seen only once. As DNA, the CDR3 is TGTGCCAGCAGCCAGGGACAGAACAAAAATCAGCCCCAGCATTTT. It translates to CASSQGQNKNQPQHF. V and J are TRBV5-5 and TRBJ1-5; TRBD1 agrees at 7 bases. CDR3 length: 15 residues. The V segment lost 4 bases and the J segment 4 bases; nucleotides outside the gene matches: 8. Per germline, CDR1 SGHKS and CDR2 YYEKEE (reference sequence).

The chain's CDR3 is CASSYDRGWDEQYF. CDR3 nucleotides: TGTGCCAGCAGCTACGACAGGGGCTGGGACGAGCAGTACTTC. The chain recombines TRBV2 with TRBJ2-7, with TRBD1 matching 8 bases. Germline V gene lookup returns CDR1 SNHLY and CDR2 FYNNEI. V shed 6 bases and J 5 bases; nucleotides not matched to a gene: 9. The length of the CDR3 is 14 residues.

This chain uses TRBV5-4 with TRBJ2-3; D not resolved. This CDR3 comprises 14 residues. Germline CDR1 reads SGHNT; CDR2 reads YYREEE (reference sequence). V lost 10 bases and J 4 bases, leaving 19 bases between the germline ends. The DNA of the CDR3 is TGTGCCCTAACGAGTTCAGACATAGCAGATACGCAGTATTTT. It is translated as CALTSSDIADTQYF.

This chain uses TRBV3-1 (or the pseudogene TRBV3-2) with TRBJ2-3; possible D gene TRBD1, 6 bases. The CDR3 consists of 15 residues. V was clipped by 1 base and J by 4 bases, with 12 bases between them. The V gene's germline CDR1 is LGHDT and CDR2 YNNKEL (reference sequence). This chain's CDR3 is CASSQAWGLSDTQYF. CDR3 in DNA: TGTGCCAGCAGCCAAGCCTGGGGGCTATCAGATACGCAGTATTTT.

The sample holds one count of this clone. The chain is built from TRBV27 and TRBJ1-1, with 7 bases that match TRBD1. The CDR3 loop spans 13 amino acids. Unmatched junction bases numbered 8, after V lost 9 bases and J lost 4 bases. Germline values: CDR1 MNHEY, CDR2 SMNVEV (reference sequence). CDR3 sequence: CASGGGSGTEAFF. DNA of the CDR3: TGTGCCAGTGGAGGGGGCTCGGGCACTGAAGCTTTCTTT.

The CDR3 protein is CASSQGRTSGGQETQYF. CDR3 nucleotide sequence: TGCGCCAGCAGCCAAGGAAGAACTAGCGGGGGACAAGAGACCCAGTACTTC. The gene calls are TRBV4-3 and TRBJ2-5; 11 nucleotides align to TRBD2. The CDR3 runs to 17 residues. J was trimmed by 2 bases and V by 1 base; bases with no gene match: 6. Germline V lookup: CDR1 LGHNA, CDR2 YSLEER.